The TCR beta chain under discussion was sequenced for a study of beta chain features in type 1 diabetes. The germline V gene encodes CDR1 SGHNT and CDR2 YYREEE (reference sequence). The J segment lost 6 bases and the V segment lost 4 bases, leaving 7 bases of the junction unmatched. The CDR3 spans 15 residues. Reverse transcription of all isolated RNA meant that expressed TCRB transcripts were sequenced. Repertoires were generated with immunoSEQ multiplex PCR, while TCRdb's copy carries only in-frame clones and drops some. The data hold hundreds of thousands of clones, with about a sixth observed a single time.

The sequence came from a man in his late teens or twenties in good health. Sequencing used naive CD4+ T cells from blood. The rearrangement joins TRBV5-4 to TRBJ2-7; 13 bases map to TRBD2. The CDR3: CASSLGLAGEGEQYF. Written as DNA, the CDR3 is TGTGCCAGCAGCCTAGGACTAGCGGGAGAGGGCGAGCAGTACTTC.